The 23 T cell receptor beta chains in this list originate from one sample, sequenced in a study of blood T cell repertoires in COVID-19. Produced via immunoSEQ multiplex PCR; TCRdb's table is partial and in-frame only. This table holds 15,000 to 20,000 clones, more than 80% found once. Input material: peripheral blood. These receptors came from a woman aged 50 to 60 with active COVID-19.

The V and J genes are TRBV19 and TRBJ2-7; TRBD1 aligns across 9 bases. V dropped 5 bases and J dropped 4; count of bases not matched to a gene: 6. Germline V gene lookup returns CDR1 LNHDA and CDR2 SQIVND (reference sequence). The CDR3 runs 14 residues. CDR3 DNA sequence: TGTGCCAGTAGTTACAGGGGGCTAGGGTACGAGCAGTACTTC. Its protein is CASSYRGLGYEQYF. The whole variable domain, filled in from reference TRBV19 and TRBJ2-7, reads DGGITQSPKYLFRKEGQNVTLSCEQNLNHDAMYWYRQDPGQGLRLIYYSQIVNDFQKGDIAEGYSVSREKKESFPLTVTSAQKNPTAFYLCASSYRGLGYEQYFGPGTRLTVT.

This clone was picked up one time. The chain has TRBV12-3 or TRBV12-4 and TRBJ2-3; the D is unclear. The CDR3 contains 11 residues. The V end was cut by 5 bases, the J end by 3 bases, with 3 bases between. The CDR3 here is CASSLTDTQYF. As DNA, the CDR3 is TGTGCCAGCAGTCTTACAGATACGCAGTATTTT.

The chain carries TRBV3-1 (or the pseudogene TRBV3-2) and TRBJ1-5; D perhaps matches TRBD1 (5 bases). The CDR3 loop spans 13 amino acids. Germline V gene data show CDR1 as LGHDT and CDR2 as YNNKEL (reference sequence). Trimming took 0 bases from V and 7 from J, leaving 7 bases between them. CDR3 amino acids: CASSQEGRQPQHF. CDR3 DNA: TGTGCCAGCAGCCAAGAGGGGCGACAGCCCCAGCATTTT.

The V call is TRBV6-5, the J call TRBJ1-1, with 7 positions matching TRBD1. V trimming: 6 bases; J trimming: 0 bases; junction bases outside the gene matches: 7. The CDR3 is 15 amino acids. In germline, CDR1 is MNHEY, CDR2 SVGAGI. The CDR3 protein is CASRHRGGMNTEAFF. The DNA for the CDR3 is TGTGCCAGCAGGCACAGGGGCGGTATGAACACTGAAGCTTTCTTT.

V gene TRBV7-8 combines with J gene TRBJ1-1, with TRBD1 matching 7 bases. J gave up 0 bases and V 5 bases, and 6 bases lay outside the gene matches. There are 15 residues in the CDR3. Germline V gene lookup returns CDR1 SGHVS and CDR2 FQNEAQ. CDR3 loop: CASSPVGGLNTEAFF. The DNA for the CDR3 is TGTGCCAGCAGCCCCGTAGGGGGCTTGAACACTGAAGCTTTCTTT.

V is TRBV28 and J is TRBJ1-2; D unresolved. Germline CDR1 MDHEN, CDR2 SYDVKM. V dropped 8 bases and J dropped 2 bases, with 15 bases sitting between them. The CDR3 length is 14 residues. The CDR3 DNA is TGTGCCAGCCTGATAACCAGGCCAAACTATGGCTACACCTTC. Amino acid sequence: CASLITRPNYGYTF.

This rearrangement joins TRBV6-5 to TRBJ2-1; the match to TRBD2 covers 9 bases. CDR3 length: 14 residues. The junction had 7 bases not matched to a gene; V was cut back by 4 bases and J by 9 bases. Germline-derived CDR1 and CDR2 are MNHEY and SVGAGI. The CDR3 loop reads CASSFSGSKGEQFF. The CDR3 bases are TGTGCCAGCAGTTTTAGCGGGAGTAAAGGTGAGCAGTTCTTC.

The chain combines TRBV2 with TRBJ1-1; TRBD1 is a possible D gene (5 bases). Germline V gives CDR1 SNHLY, CDR2 FYNNEI. Between the trimmed V and J ends, which lost 4 bases and 2 bases, there was a span of 8 bases. The CDR3 is 13 residues long. DNA of the CDR3: TGTGCCAGCAGTGGGACAAGCAACACTGAAGCTTTCTTT. Translated: CASSGTSNTEAFF.

The rearrangement joins TRBV28 to TRBJ1-1; 8 positions agree with TRBD1. CDR3 length: 13 amino acids. Trimming at V came to 6 bases and at J to 4 bases, leaving 4 bases not matched to a gene. Germline V CDR1 and CDR2: MDHEN, SYDVKM. CDR3 region: CASRPGGFTEAFF. CDR3 nucleotide sequence: TGTGCCAGCAGACCAGGGGGCTTCACTGAAGCTTTCTTT.

The V gene is TRBV2, the J gene TRBJ1-2, with D hard to call. V was trimmed by 6 bases and J by 0 bases, leaving 11 bases between them. The germline V gene has CDR1 SNHLY and CDR2 FYNNEI. The CDR3 contains 14 residues. The CDR3 loop is CASSHLRTNYGYTF. The CDR3 DNA reads TGTGCCAGCAGCCACTTACGAACTAACTATGGCTACACCTTC. Supplemented by reference TRBV2 and TRBJ1-2, the full variable domain reads EPEVTQTPSHQVTQMGQEVILRCVPISNHLYFYWYRQILGQKVEFLVSFYNNEISEKSEIFDDQFSVERPDGSNFTLKIRSTKLEDSAMYFCASSHLRTNYGYTFGSGTRLTVV.

The V and J genes are TRBV28 and TRBJ2-7, with TRBD1 matching 7 bases. With 5 bases clipped from V and 1 base from J, the junction kept 11 bases outside the gene matches. This CDR3 has 16 residues. Germline V gene sequence: CDR1 MDHEN, CDR2 SYDVKM. The chain's CDR3 is CASSPRLDRNSYEQYF. The CDR3 DNA sequence: TGTGCCAGCAGTCCTCGTTTGGACAGGAATTCCTACGAGCAGTACTTC.

This chain connects TRBV3-1 (or the pseudogene TRBV3-2) to TRBJ2-7; 9 bases are a match to TRBD1. The germline CDR1 and CDR2 sequences are LGHDT and YNNKEL (reference sequence). Unmatched junction bases numbered 6, after V lost 6 bases and J lost 3 bases. The CDR3 is 14 amino acids. The CDR3 coding sequence is TGTGCCAGCAGTCGGACAGGGGCGTTCTACGAGCAGTACTTC. Its translation is CASSRTGAFYEQYF.

This sequence joins TRBV5-1 and TRBJ2-2, with 7 bases matching TRBD1. The CDR3 length is 14 residues. V shed 4 bases, J shed 2 bases, and the junction held 2 bases outside the gene matches. In germline, CDR1 is SGHRS, CDR2 YFSETQ. CDR3: CASSRQGNTGELFF. CDR3 bases: TGCGCCAGCAGCCGACAGGGAAACACCGGGGAGCTGTTTTTT.

The rearrangement links TRBV5-4 to TRBJ1-6; D gene uncertain. Germline CDR1 SGHNT, CDR2 YYREEE (reference sequence). Trimming shortened V by 3 bases and J by 3 bases, and 16 bases separated the two germline ends. The CDR3 covers 17 residues. Here the CDR3 DNA reads TGTGCCAGCAGCTCCGGCCCCCCGAGGGTCTATAATTCACCCCTCCACTTT. Its protein is CASSSGPPRVYNSPLHF. Full variable domain (outside the CDR3, taken from reference TRBV5-4 and TRBJ1-6): ETGVTQSPTHLIKTRGQQVTLRCSSQSGHNTVSWYQQALGQGPQFIFQYYREEENGRGNFPPRFSGLQFPNYSSELNVNALELDDSALYLCASSSGPPRVYNSPLHFGNGTRLTVT.

This sequence joins TRBV9 and TRBJ2-2, with D maybe TRBD2 (5 bases). From germline, CDR1 is SGDLS and CDR2 YYNGEE. This CDR3 is 15 amino acids long. V lost 4 bases and J 1 base, leaving 11 bases between the germline ends. The CDR3 loop reads CASSPPGGNTGELFF. In DNA form, the CDR3 reads TGTGCCAGCAGCCCCCCCGGAGGGAACACCGGGGAGCTGTTTTTT.

This chain uses TRBV28 with TRBJ2-5; TRBD1 matches at 8 bases. Germline values: CDR1 MDHEN, CDR2 SYDVKM. The CDR3 is 15 amino acids. The J segment lost 5 bases and the V segment lost 3 bases, leaving 8 bases of the junction unmatched. In DNA, the CDR3 is TGTGCCAGCAGTTTGGGGAACAGGGGGACGGAGACCCAGTACTTC. It specifies CASSLGNRGTETQYF.

The gene calls are TRBV2 and TRBJ1-5; the match to TRBD1 covers 8 bases. V lost 3 bases and J lost 6; bases outside the gene matches: 4. Germline V CDR1 and CDR2: SNHLY, FYNNEI. The CDR3 spans 14 residues. The CDR3 sequence: CASSDRGRGQPQHF. The CDR3 region has the DNA TGTGCCAGCAGTGACAGGGGGCGAGGTCAGCCCCAGCATTTT.

This chain joins TRBV29-1 and TRBJ1-2; D is ambiguous. The CDR3 is 12 amino acids. Deletions cut 1 base from V and 6 bases from J, with 9 bases between. The germline V gene has CDR1 SQVTM and CDR2 ANQGSEA. The CDR3: CSVEGDFNGYTF. CDR3 coding DNA: TGCAGCGTTGAAGGAGATTTCAATGGCTACACCTTC.

The genes are TRBV18 and TRBJ2-5, with D possibly matching TRBD2 (5 bases). With 2 bases removed from V and 4 bases from J, the gap between germline ends came to 11 bases. Germline V lookup: CDR1 KGHSH, CDR2 LQKENI. CDR3 length: 14 amino acids. Written as DNA, the CDR3 is TGTGCCAGCTCACCATATGAGGGCCGAGAGACCCAGTACTTC. Translating it yields CASSPYEGRETQYF.

The V call is TRBV2, the J call TRBJ2-1; D not certain. The V end was cut by 1 base, the J end by 6 bases, with 4 bases between. Germline V gene sequence: CDR1 SNHLY, CDR2 FYNNEI. The CDR3 has 12 residues. The CDR3 nucleotides are TGTGCCAGCAGTGAAGACAGCAATGAGCAGTTCTTC. Amino acid sequence: CASSEDSNEQFF. Looking up the rest from reference TRBV2 and TRBJ2-1 gives the full variable domain: EPEVTQTPSHQVTQMGQEVILRCVPISNHLYFYWYRQILGQKVEFLVSFYNNEISEKSEIFDDQFSVERPDGSNFTLKIRSTKLEDSAMYFCASSEDSNEQFFGPGTRLTVL.

This clone was picked up one time. V and J are TRBV15 and TRBJ2-1; D possibly corresponds to TRBD1 (5 bases). Trimming took off 3 bases at V and 8 bases at J, with 11 bases between the two ends. This CDR3 region has 13 residues. Germline assignment: CDR1 LNHNV and CDR2 YYDKDF (reference sequence). CDR3 sequence reads: CATSSSRVDEQFF. CDR3 in DNA: TGTGCCACCAGCAGTTCCAGGGTTGATGAGCAGTTCTTC.

The V gene is TRBV4-1, the J gene TRBJ2-2; tentative D call: TRBD1 (6 bases). There are 17 residues in the CDR3. With 2 bases removed from V and 6 bases from J, the gap between germline ends came to 19 bases. The germline V gene encodes CDR1 MGHRA and CDR2 YSYEKL. The CDR3 loop reads CASSQTLIGAGAGELFF. The CDR3 DNA is TGCGCCAGCAGCCAAACATTAATCGGGGCAGGGGCCGGGGAGCTGTTTTTT.

This clone appeared a single time. This chain connects TRBV5-1 to TRBJ2-7, with TRBD1 identical over 7 bases. Germline V gives CDR1 SGHRS, CDR2 YFSETQ. Germline trimming cut 4 bases from V and 3 bases from J; bases unmatched to any gene: 4. The CDR3 is made up of 13 amino acids. The CDR3 nucleotides read TGCGCCAGCAGCCCACAGGGGAACTACGAGCAGTACTTC. Its protein is CASSPQGNYEQYF.